One TCR beta chain is described in this entry. The antigen remains undetermined. The junction had 9 bases not matched to a gene; V was cut back by 2 bases and J by 7 bases. Germline V CDR1 and CDR2: SGDLS, YYNGEE. The CDR3 sequence is 16 residues long. TCRdb's copy holds only in-frame clones and misses some; the assay was immunoSEQ multiplex PCR. The sample includes approximately 180,000 clones, around nine tenths seen only once; the top ten take about 2.8%. This sample was taken from a study of T cell responses to AZD1222 COVID-19 vaccine. Study findings and constraints: Baseline seropositivity occurred in only six AZD1222 recipients. Nearly half of spike-specific TCRs reportedly go after variant regions that carry no mutations.

Sequences were derived from peripheral blood, sampled on day 0 of AZD1222 vaccination. The clonotype was recovered from an adult in good health. The chain carries TRBV9 and TRBJ2-1; TRBD2 matches at 10 bases. CDR3 nucleotides: TGTGCCAGCAGCGTTAGCGGGGGGAACGTAGGAAATGAGCAGTTCTTC. This encodes CASSVSGGNVGNEQFF. Looking up the rest from reference TRBV9 and TRBJ2-1 gives the full variable domain: DSGVTQTPKHLITATGQRVTLRCSPRSGDLSVYWYQQSLDQGLQFLIQYYNGEERAKGNILERFSAQQFPDLHSELNLSSLELGDSALYFCASSVSGGNVGNEQFFGPGTRLTVL.